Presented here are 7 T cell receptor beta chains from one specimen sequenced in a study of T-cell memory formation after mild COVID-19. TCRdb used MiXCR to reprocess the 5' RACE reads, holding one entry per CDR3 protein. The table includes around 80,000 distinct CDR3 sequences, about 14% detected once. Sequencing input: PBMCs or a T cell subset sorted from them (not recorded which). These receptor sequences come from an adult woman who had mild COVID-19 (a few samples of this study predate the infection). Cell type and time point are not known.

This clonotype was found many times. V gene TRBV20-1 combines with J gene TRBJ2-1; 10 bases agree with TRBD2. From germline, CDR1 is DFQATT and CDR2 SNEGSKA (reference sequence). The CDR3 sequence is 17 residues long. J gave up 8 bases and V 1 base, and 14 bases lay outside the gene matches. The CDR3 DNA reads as TGCAGTGCTAGAGTTCCGGTGGAGCGGGAGGGCCGGGATGAGCAGTTCTTC. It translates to CSARVPVEREGRDEQFF.

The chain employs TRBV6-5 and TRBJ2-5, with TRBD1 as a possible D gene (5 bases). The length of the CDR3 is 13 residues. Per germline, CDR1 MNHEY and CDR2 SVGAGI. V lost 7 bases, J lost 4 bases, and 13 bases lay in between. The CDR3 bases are TGTGCCAGCAACTCAGGGTTTGGAGAGACCCAGTACTTC. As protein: CASNSGFGETQYF.

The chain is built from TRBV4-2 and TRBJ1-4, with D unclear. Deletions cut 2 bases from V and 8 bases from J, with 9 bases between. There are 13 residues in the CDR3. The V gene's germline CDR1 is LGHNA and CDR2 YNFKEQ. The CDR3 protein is CASSQTRQEKLFF. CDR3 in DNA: TGTGCCAGCAGCCAAACAAGGCAAGAAAAACTGTTTTTT.

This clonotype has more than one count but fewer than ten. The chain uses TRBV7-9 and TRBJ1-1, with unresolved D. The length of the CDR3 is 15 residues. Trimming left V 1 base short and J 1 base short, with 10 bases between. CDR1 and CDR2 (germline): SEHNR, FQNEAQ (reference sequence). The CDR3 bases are TGTGCCAGCAGCTTAGTCTCGGGGTGGAACACTGAAGCTTTCTTT. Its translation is CASSLVSGWNTEAFF.

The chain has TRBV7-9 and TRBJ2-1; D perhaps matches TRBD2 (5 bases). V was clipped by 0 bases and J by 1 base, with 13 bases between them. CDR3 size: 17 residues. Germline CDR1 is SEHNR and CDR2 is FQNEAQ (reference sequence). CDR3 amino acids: CASSLAELVRSYNEQFF. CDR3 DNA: TGTGCCAGCAGCTTAGCCGAACTAGTTCGGTCCTACAATGAGCAGTTCTTC.

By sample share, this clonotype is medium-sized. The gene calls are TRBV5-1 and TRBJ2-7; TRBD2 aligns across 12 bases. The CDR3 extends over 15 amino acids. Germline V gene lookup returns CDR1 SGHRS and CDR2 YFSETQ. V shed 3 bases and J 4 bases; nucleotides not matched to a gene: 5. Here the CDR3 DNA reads TGCGCCAGCAGCTCCGGACTAGCGGGAATGTACGAGCAGTACTTC. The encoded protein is CASSSGLAGMYEQYF.

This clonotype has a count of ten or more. The chain's CDR3 is CASSRASYEQYF. The CDR3 bases are TGCGCCAGCAGCAGGGCCTCCTACGAGCAGTACTTC. The chain links TRBV5-1 to TRBJ2-7; D unclear. CDR1 is SGHRS, CDR2 YFSETQ, per germline. The CDR3 is 12 residues long. The V gene lost 4 bases and the J gene lost 0 bases, with 5 bases spanning the gap.